This is a list of T cell receptor beta chains from one sample in a study of blood T cell repertoires in COVID-19. TCRdb keeps only in-frame clones here, not all; method: immunoSEQ multiplex PCR. In the table there are about 240,000 clones, 75% to 85% of which are singletons. Sequenced input: peripheral blood. The receptors stem from a woman in her sixties or seventies with acute or convalescent COVID-19. Each CDR3 is given with its conserved first and last residue. D genes are given only for firm matches. Only part of the rows carry a size: once, few, many, or a class if the clone is expanded.

clone size	V gene	D gene	J gene	CDR3 DNA	CDR3 protein
.	TRBV24-1	.	TRBJ1-1	TGTGCCACCAGTGCCTTCGGTGAAGCTTTCTTT	CATSAFGEAFF
.	TRBV7-2	TRBD2	TRBJ2-2	TGTGCCAGCAGCGCCAGCCCCGGGACTAGGGACACCGGGGAGCTGTTTTTT	CASSASPGTRDTGELFF
.	TRBV19	TRBD1	TRBJ2-7	TGTGCCAGTAGTATAGATGGACAGGGTCCCCTCTACGAGCAGTACTTC	CASSIDGQGPLYEQYF
.	TRBV4-1	TRBD1	TRBJ1-4	TGCGCCAGCAGCCGGACAGGGAATCTTAAGACTGAAAAACTGTTTTTT	CASSRTGNLKTEKLFF
.	TRBV2	.	TRBJ2-2	TGTGCCATCTCAGGGGACACCGGGGAGCTGTTTTTT	CAISGDTGELFF
.	TRBV19	TRBD1	TRBJ1-5	TGTGCCAGTAGCCCCCGGGACAGGGGACGCAATCAGCCCCAGCATTTT	CASSPRDRGRNQPQHF
.	TRBV6-5	.	TRBJ1-3	TGTGCCAGCAGCGCTTGGGCTTCGTCTGGAAACACCATATATTTT	CASSAWASSGNTIYF
.	TRBV7-2	TRBD1	TRBJ1-6	TGTGCCAGCAGCTCGGGACAGCCAAATTCACCCCTCCACTTT	CASSSGQPNSPLHF
once	TRBV6-5	TRBD1	TRBJ1-5	TGTGCCAGCAGGTCACAGGGGGAGAGCAATCAGCCCCAGCATTTT	CASRSQGESNQPQHF
few	TRBV28	.	TRBJ1-3	TGTGCCAGCTATCCCGGGACATCCGGATTTATTGGCTCTGGAAACACCATATATTTT	CASYPGTSGFIGSGNTIYF
once	TRBV7-2	TRBD1	TRBJ1-2	TGTGCCAGCAGCACGCTGACAGGGAGCTATGGCTACACCTTC	CASSTLTGSYGYTF
.	TRBV11-2	TRBD1	TRBJ1-4	TGTGCCAGCAGCTTAGCTGGGACAGGGTATGAAAAACTGTTTTTT	CASSLAGTGYEKLFF
.	TRBV10-3	TRBD1	TRBJ1-2	TGTGCCATCAGTGACAGCAGGGGGCATGGCTACACCTTC	CAISDSRGHGYTF
.	TRBV14	TRBD1	TRBJ1-6	TGTGCCAGCAGCCGGACAGGAGGATCACCCCTCCACTTT	CASSRTGGSPLHF
.	TRBV5-1	.	TRBJ1-3	TGCGCCAGCAGCGAGGGTACTGGAAACACCATATATTTT	CASSEGTGNTIYF
few	TRBV9	.	TRBJ2-2	TGTGCCAGCAGCGACGGTTACAACACCGGGGAGCTGTTTTTT	CASSDGYNTGELFF
.	TRBV6-5	.	TRBJ1-1	TGTGCCAGCAGTTACTCGGGGGGGGACTCTGAAGCTTTCTTT	CASSYSGGDSEAFF
.	TRBV19	TRBD1	TRBJ1-5	TGTGCCAGTAGTATATACAGGGGTGGAAATCAGCCCCAGCATTTT	CASSIYRGGNQPQHF
.	TRBV15	TRBD2	TRBJ2-3	TGTGCCACCAGCAGAGTAGATCGGACTAGCGGGGGCCAGTATTTT	CATSRVDRTSGGQYF
.	TRBV30	TRBD1	TRBJ1-2	TGTGCCTGGAGTACCACCGGGGACAGGGCCTATGGCTACACCTTC	CAWSTTGDRAYGYTF
once	TRBV28	TRBD1	TRBJ1-2	TGTGCCAGCAGTCGGACAGGGGGTAACTATGGCTACACCTTC	CASSRTGGNYGYTF
.	TRBV27	.	TRBJ1-2	TGTGCCAGCAGTTCCGGACTGACCTATGGCTACACCTTC	CASSSGLTYGYTF
.	TRBV30	TRBD1	TRBJ1-2	TGTGCCTGGAGTCCAAATCATTCAGGGGGACATGGCTACACCTTC	CAWSPNHSGGHGYTF
once	TRBV19	.	TRBJ2-3	TGTGCCAGTAGCCACACCCGCCGGGGTGCGGGTCGCACAGATACGCAGTATTTT	CASSHTRRGAGRTDTQYF
.	TRBV7-2	TRBD2	TRBJ2-7	TGTGCCAGCAGCTTAAGCAGGGAGGGCGAGCAGTACTTC	CASSLSREGEQYF
.	TRBV3-1/TRBV3-2	.	TRBJ2-1	TGTGCCAGCAGCTCAGACAGGACCATCCCGTTCTTC	CASSSDRTIPFF
.	TRBV15	.	TRBJ1-2	TGTGCCACCAGCATTTCTGTGGGCGACTATGGCTACACCTTC	CATSISVGDYGYTF
once	TRBV6-4	.	TRBJ1-5	TGTGCCAGCAGTGACGAACACAATCAGCCCCAGCATTTT	CASSDEHNQPQHF
.	TRBV6-5	.	TRBJ1-2	TGTGCCAGCAGATCCGGGACAACCAACTATGGCTACACCTTC	CASRSGTTNYGYTF
.	TRBV10-3	TRBD1	TRBJ1-2	TGTGCCATCAGTGATTTGAGGACAGGGAAGGATGGCTACACCTTC	CAISDLRTGKDGYTF
.	TRBV11-2	.	TRBJ1-2	TGTGCCAGCAGCTTCAGCCCATCAGGGTTTTTGGGCTACACCTTC	CASSFSPSGFLGYTF
.	TRBV7-2	.	TRBJ1-4	TGTGCCAGCGGGAGGAGTGGTAATGAAAAACTGTTTTTT	CASGRSGNEKLFF
once	TRBV19	.	TRBJ1-2	TGTGCCAGTAGTCCAGGGCGCCGCCAAGTCTATGGCTACACCTTC	CASSPGRRQVYGYTF
once	TRBV3-1/TRBV3-2	TRBD2	TRBJ2-2	TGTGCCAGCAGCCCGAGCGGGGGGGCTGGCACCGGGGAGCTGTTTTTT	CASSPSGGAGTGELFF
.	TRBV7-8	TRBD1	TRBJ2-3	TGTGCCAGCAGCTTAGTGGGGCCGGGACAGGCAGGGGCAGATACGCAGTATTTT	CASSLVGPGQAGADTQYF
.	TRBV2	TRBD1	TRBJ2-3	TGTGCCAGCAGTGAAGAAGGGACAGGGGGAGATACGCAGTATTTT	CASSEEGTGGDTQYF
once	TRBV7-2	.	TRBJ2-2	TGTGCCAGCAGCCCCAGCGAGGCACGCATCACCGGGGAGCTGTTTTTT	CASSPSEARITGELFF
.	TRBV5-4	TRBD2	TRBJ2-5	TGTGCCAGCAGCTTGAAGGCTAGCGGGGGGGCAGAGACCCAGTACTTC	CASSLKASGGAETQYF
.	TRBV5-1	TRBD2	TRBJ2-1	TGCGCCAGCAGCTTCTCGGGACTAGCACAAATTAAGAGCTCCTACAATGAGCAGTTCTTC	CASSFSGLAQIKSSYNEQFF
few	TRBV5-4	TRBD1	TRBJ1-1	TGTGCCAGCAGCTTAACAGGGGACACTGAAGCTTTCTTT	CASSLTGDTEAFF